A single sample is the source of the 30 T cell receptor beta chains below, sequenced in a study of blood T cell repertoires in COVID-19 (dated by TCRdb to 2018 to 2020). Libraries were made using the immunoSEQ multiplex PCR assay. In its TCRdb copy, this immuneACCESS table keeps in-frame sequences only and misses some clones. Where compared with another copy, unresolved V genes explain less than half of these, and the others have no known cause. The sample table lists approximately 140,000 clones, approximately 86% of them with a count of one. Roughly 3% of the sample belongs to the ten largest clones. Sequenced sample: peripheral blood. The origin of the receptors is a man between 65 and 85 years old with acute or convalescent COVID-19.

In its sample, this clone was seen many times. V and J are TRBV7-9 and TRBJ2-3; D is possibly TRBD2 (6 bases). CDR1 is SEHNR, CDR2 FQNEAQ, per germline (reference sequence). The ends were cut back, 3 bases at V and 2 bases at J, with 15 bases in the middle. The CDR3 is 16 amino acids. The CDR3 DNA reads TGTGCCAGCAGCTTCCTTAGCGGAGTTCCCACAGATACGCAGTATTTT. This sequence encodes CASSFLSGVPTDTQYF.

The chain joins TRBV27 to TRBJ1-6; 7 nucleotides match TRBD1. Unmatched junction bases numbered 8, after V lost 1 base and J lost 8 bases. CDR3 length equals 16 residues. In germline, CDR1 is MNHEY, CDR2 SMNVEV (reference sequence). The CDR3 nucleotides read TGTGCCAGCAGTTTATTGACAGGGAAGGGTGATTCACCCCTCCACTTT. Its protein product is CASSLLTGKGDSPLHF.

The chain links TRBV5-4 to TRBJ2-5; 9 bases line up with TRBD2. The V gene end was trimmed by 2 bases and the J gene end by 6 bases; junction bases not matched to a gene: 8. This CDR3 spans 15 amino acids. Germline CDR1 is SGHNT and CDR2 is YYREEE (reference sequence). CDR3 protein: CASSFSGSGEQTQYF. As DNA, the CDR3 is TGTGCCAGCAGCTTTAGCGGGAGTGGGGAACAGACCCAGTACTTC.

The rearrangement uses TRBV5-4 and TRBJ1-2, with D unresolved. The CDR3 covers 14 residues. Germline V gene data show CDR1 as SGHNT and CDR2 as YYREEE (reference sequence). Trimming cost V 0 bases and J 7 bases, with 13 bases left between them. CDR3 residues: CASSLVGSWAGYTF. The CDR3 DNA follows: TGTGCCAGCAGCTTGGTTGGCAGTTGGGCTGGCTACACCTTC. Full variable domain (outside the CDR3, taken from reference TRBV5-4 and TRBJ1-2): ETGVTQSPTHLIKTRGQQVTLRCSSQSGHNTVSWYQQALGQGPQFIFQYYREEENGRGNFPPRFSGLQFPNYSSELNVNALELDDSALYLCASSLVGSWAGYTFGSGTRLTVV.

There are a few counts of this clone. CDR3: CASSLLQGYSLHF. The CDR3 DNA reads TGTGCCAGCAGCCTATTACAGGGTTATAGCCTCCACTTT. This chain uses TRBV7-8 with TRBJ1-6; D possibly corresponds to TRBD1 (6 bases). V lost 5 bases to trimming and J lost 15 bases, with 17 bases between them. Per germline, CDR1 SGHVS and CDR2 FQNEAQ. This CDR3 is built from 13 residues.

This clone was seen only once. The V gene is TRBV5-8, the J gene TRBJ2-7; unclear D gene. Per germline, CDR1 SGHTS and CDR2 YDEGEE. The CDR3 is 13 residues long. The germline V and J ends were trimmed by 0 bases and 3 bases, with 7 bases remaining between them. The CDR3 region is CASSLDPYYEQYF. Here the CDR3 DNA reads TGTGCCAGCAGCTTGGACCCCTACTACGAGCAGTACTTC.

This chain joins TRBV5-1 and TRBJ2-1; 8 nucleotides match TRBD1. In germline, CDR1 is SGHRS, CDR2 YFSETQ. The CDR3 contains 15 residues. V shed 2 bases, J shed 8 bases, and the junction held 9 bases outside the gene matches. CDR3 in DNA: TGCGCCAGCAGCTTTGGGGACAGGCACCGCGATGAGCAGTTCTTC. Translation: CASSFGDRHRDEQFF.

The CDR3, as DNA: TGTGCCAGCAGCGTGACTAGCGGGGGCTCCTACAATGAGCAGTTCTTC. Translation gives CASSVTSGGSYNEQFF. The chain employs TRBV9 and TRBJ2-1; 12 positions agree with TRBD2. The J segment lost 0 bases and the V segment lost 2 bases, leaving 0 bases of the junction unmatched. Germline V lookup: CDR1 SGDLS, CDR2 YYNGEE. The CDR3 runs 16 residues.

The chain is built from TRBV11-2 and TRBJ2-3, with 8 bases fitting TRBD2. Trimming cost V 6 bases and J 5 bases; bases outside gene matches: 10. Germline CDR1 is SGHAT and CDR2 is FQNNGV. CDR3 length equals 15 residues. The CDR3 loop reads CASRPLRAGEDTQYF. The CDR3, as DNA: TGTGCCAGCAGACCCCTAAGAGCGGGGGAAGATACGCAGTATTTT.

The chain uses TRBV2 and TRBJ2-1, with 8 bases matching TRBD2. Looked up from germline, CDR1 is SNHLY and CDR2 is FYNNEI. The V gene end was trimmed by 7 bases and the J gene end by 7 bases; junction bases not matched to a gene: 12. This CDR3 spans 15 amino acids. This CDR3 is CASNLVPSGRNEQFF. CDR3 sequence (DNA): TGTGCCAGCAACCTGGTCCCTAGCGGGCGGAATGAGCAGTTCTTC. Combining the CDR3 with reference TRBV2 and TRBJ2-1 gives the whole variable domain EPEVTQTPSHQVTQMGQEVILRCVPISNHLYFYWYRQILGQKVEFLVSFYNNEISEKSEIFDDQFSVERPDGSNFTLKIRSTKLEDSAMYFCASNLVPSGRNEQFFGPGTRLTVL.

A few counts support this clone. The chain joins TRBV5-1 to TRBJ1-1; D call uncertain. The CDR3 spans 15 residues. V lost 0 bases and J lost 1, with 10 bases in between. The germline V gene encodes CDR1 SGHRS and CDR2 YFSETQ. The CDR3 DNA reads TGCGCCAGCAGCTTGGCAACAGATTGGAACACTGAAGCTTTCTTT. Encoded protein: CASSLATDWNTEAFF.

V and J are TRBV6-2 or TRBV6-3 and TRBJ2-3, with D possibly matching TRBD2 (5 bases). The CDR3 spans 13 residues. CDR1 MNHEY and CDR2 SVGEGT come from the germline V gene. V lost 0 bases to trimming and J lost 8 bases, with 9 bases between them. DNA of the CDR3: TGTGCCAGCAGTTACTCTCTCGGGGTTACGCAGTATTTT. Translating it yields CASSYSLGVTQYF.

The chain is built from TRBV7-9 and TRBJ1-4; 9 bases map to TRBD1. CDR1 SEHNR and CDR2 FQNEAQ come from the germline V gene (reference sequence). The V gene end was trimmed by 5 bases and the J gene end by 8 bases; junction bases not matched to a gene: 9. The CDR3 is made up of 15 amino acids. The CDR3 region has the DNA TGTGCCAGCAGCCCTGGGACAGGGCCAGAGGAAAAACTGTTTTTT. Translation gives CASSPGTGPEEKLFF. Drawing the rest from reference TRBV7-9 and TRBJ1-4, the complete variable domain is DTGVSQNPRHKITKRGQNVTFRCDPISEHNRLYWYRQTLGQGPEFLTYFQNEAQLEKSRLLSDRFSAERPKGSFSTLEIQRTEQGDSAMYLCASSPGTGPEEKLFFGSGTQLSVL.

The chain uses TRBV5-8 and TRBJ2-3, with 8 positions matching TRBD2. J gave up 3 bases and V 0 bases, and 6 bases lay outside the gene matches. The CDR3 is 16 amino acids. Germline V CDR1 and CDR2: SGHTS, YDEGEE. CDR3 bases: TGTGCCAGCAGCTTGGTGGGGACTAGAGGGACAGATACGCAGTATTTT. Encoded protein: CASSLVGTRGTDTQYF.

This clone appeared a single time. V usage is TRBV19 and J usage is TRBJ2-3; tentative D call: TRBD2 (6 bases). CDR1 is LNHDA and CDR2 is SQIVND in the germline V gene (reference sequence). V lost 5 bases, J lost 5 bases, and 14 bases lay in between. This CDR3 is 14 amino acids long. The CDR3 DNA reads as TGTGCCAGTAGTTGGGGACTCGGAGGAGATACGCAGTATTTT. Its protein is CASSWGLGGDTQYF.

CDR3: CASSPLAGVAEQYF. The DNA of the CDR3 is TGTGCCAGCAGCCCACTAGCGGGAGTAGCCGAGCAGTACTTC. This chain uses TRBV6-2 or TRBV6-3 with TRBJ2-7; 11 positions match TRBD2. J gave up 6 bases and V 6 bases, and 7 bases lay outside the gene matches. The CDR3 consists of 14 residues. CDR1 is MNHEY, CDR2 SVGEGT, per germline.

This chain connects TRBV7-9 to TRBJ2-7; D may be TRBD2 (5 bases). Germline V gene data show CDR1 as SEHNR and CDR2 as FQNEAQ (reference sequence). The CDR3 totals 13 residues. Trimming left V 6 bases short and J 5 bases short, with 14 bases between. DNA of the CDR3: TGTGCCAGCAGAGCTCTAGCCGGGGACGAGCAGTACTTC. As protein: CASRALAGDEQYF.

A single count supports this clone. The chain is built from TRBV12-5 and TRBJ2-5; D possibly corresponds to TRBD1 (6 bases). Germline V gives CDR1 LGHNT, CDR2 FRNRAP. Trimming left V 6 bases short and J 1 base short, with 9 bases between. The CDR3 extends over 13 amino acids. The CDR3 nucleotides are TGTGCTAGTGGCCGGGACATCCAAGAGACCCAGTACTTC. Its protein is CASGRDIQETQYF. The whole variable domain, remainder taken from reference TRBV12-5 and TRBJ2-5, is DARVTQTPRHKVTEMGQEVTMRCQPILGHNTVFWYRQTMMQGLELLAYFRNRAPLDDSGMPKDRFSAEMPDATLATLKIQPSEPRDSAVYFCASGRDIQETQYFGPGTRLLVL.

This clone was seen a handful of times. This chain joins TRBV18 and TRBJ2-6, with TRBD1 as a possible D gene (6 bases). The CDR3 has 18 residues. V lost 1 base, J lost 0 bases, and 13 bases lay in between. Germline CDR1 and CDR2: KGHSH and LQKENI. The DNA for the CDR3 is TGTGCCAGCTCACCACGTTTGACAGGACCCTCTGGGGCCAACGTCCTGACTTTC. Amino acids: CASSPRLTGPSGANVLTF.

DNA for the CDR3: TGTGCCAGCAGCTTAACTAGCGGGACCACAGATACGCAGTATTTT. It codes for CASSLTSGTTDTQYF. The chain recombines TRBV7-9 with TRBJ2-3, with TRBD2 identical over 10 bases. Germline lookup yields CDR1 SEHNR and CDR2 FQNEAQ (reference sequence). The CDR3 has 15 residues. J lost 2 bases, V lost 2 bases, and 1 base had no gene match.

V gene TRBV9 combines with J gene TRBJ2-7; TRBD2 is a possible D gene (5 bases). In germline, CDR1 is SGDLS, CDR2 YYNGEE. V was cut by 0 bases and J by 2 bases, with 9 bases left in between. This CDR3 region has 14 residues. The CDR3 is CASSVGAEAYEQYF. The CDR3 DNA reads TGTGCCAGCAGCGTAGGAGCGGAAGCCTACGAGCAGTACTTC.

The chain recombines TRBV6-6 with TRBJ1-1; TRBD1 matches at 7 bases. J lost 3 bases, V lost 5 bases, and 9 bases had no gene match. This CDR3 contains 15 residues. Germline CDR1 and CDR2: MNHNY and SVGAGI (reference sequence). CDR3 protein: CASSNPRQGDTEAFF. As DNA, the CDR3 is TGTGCCAGCAGTAACCCCCGACAGGGTGACACTGAAGCTTTCTTT.

This clone showed up just once. The chain is built from TRBV7-2 and TRBJ1-2; D gene unclear. Trimming took 1 base from V and 8 from J, leaving 11 bases between them. The CDR3 extends over 13 amino acids. From germline, CDR1 is SGHTA and CDR2 FQGNSA. The CDR3 protein is CASSLERVGGYTF. CDR3 DNA sequence: TGTGCCAGCAGCTTAGAGAGGGTCGGCGGCTACACCTTC.

The chain combines TRBV10-2 with TRBJ2-5; no clear D. Trimming removed 7 bases from V and 5 bases from J, with 14 bases in between. From germline, CDR1 is WSHSY and CDR2 SAAADI. The CDR3 is 13 residues long. The CDR3 is CASMLVTGETQYF. CDR3 in DNA: TGCGCCAGCATGCTGGTGACGGGTGAGACCCAGTACTTC.

Comments on this clone: The sample holds other DNA sequences that translate to the same CDR3. The V and J genes are TRBV19 and TRBJ2-1; 8 bases align to TRBD2. The CDR3 runs 15 residues. Germline values: CDR1 LNHDA, CDR2 SQIVND (reference sequence). Germline trimming cut 5 bases from V and 0 bases from J; bases unmatched to any gene: 3. CDR3 coding DNA: TGTGCCAGTAGTCCGAGCGGGGGCTCCTACAATGAGCAGTTCTTC. It encodes CASSPSGGSYNEQFF.

The rearrangement links TRBV19 to TRBJ2-2, with 12 nucleotides matching TRBD2. The V gene end was trimmed by 5 bases and the J gene end by 7 bases; junction bases not matched to a gene: 8. Germline loops: CDR1 LNHDA, CDR2 SQIVND (reference sequence). CDR3 length equals 16 residues. CDR3 coding DNA: TGTGCCAGTAGTTTAACTAGCGGGAGGTTGGGCGGGGAGCTGTTTTTT. It translates to CASSLTSGRLGGELFF.

V is TRBV7-2 and J is TRBJ2-3, with a possible D match to TRBD2 (6 bases). In germline, CDR1 is SGHTA, CDR2 FQGNSA. The CDR3 loop spans 16 amino acids. V was clipped by 5 bases and J by 1 base, with 16 bases between them. DNA for the CDR3: TGTGCCAGCAGCCCCCTAGCGTCGGAGGGCACAGATACGCAGTATTTT. It yields the protein CASSPLASEGTDTQYF.

This chain connects TRBV9 to TRBJ1-4, with a possible D match to TRBD1 (5 bases). Trimming removed 3 bases at V and 7 bases at J, with 28 bases between. There are 19 residues in the CDR3. Germline CDR1 and CDR2: SGDLS and YYNGEE. CDR3 protein: CASSGPRRDSAGLSEKLFF. The CDR3 region has the DNA TGTGCCAGCAGCGGCCCGCGCAGGGACTCGGCAGGACTAAGTGAAAAACTGTTTTTT.

The V call is TRBV7-2, the J call TRBJ2-7; D is undetermined. CDR3 length: 14 amino acids. Germline V CDR1 and CDR2: SGHTA, FQGNSA. Trimming shortened V by 4 bases and J by 0 bases, and 10 bases separated the two germline ends. The CDR3 nucleotides are TGTGCCAGCAGCTCCTTAGCACCCTCCTACGAGCAGTACTTC. Translated: CASSSLAPSYEQYF. Looking up the rest from reference TRBV7-2 and TRBJ2-7 gives the full variable domain: GAGVSQSPSNKVTEKGKDVELRCDPISGHTALYWYRQSLGQGLEFLIYFQGNSAPDKSGLPSDRFSAERTGGSVSTLTIQRTQQEDSAVYLCASSSLAPSYEQYFGPGTRLTVT.

The chain has TRBV2 and TRBJ2-3, with 9 nucleotides matching TRBD2. Trimming removed 5 bases from V and 5 bases from J; junction bases left unmatched: 5. CDR1 and CDR2 from the germline V gene are SNHLY and FYNNEI. This CDR3 region has 14 residues. DNA for the CDR3: TGTGCCAGCAGTCTAGCGGGGAATATAGATACGCAGTATTTT. Its translation is CASSLAGNIDTQYF. The variable domain in full, completed from reference TRBV2 and TRBJ2-3, reads EPEVTQTPSHQVTQMGQEVILRCVPISNHLYFYWYRQILGQKVEFLVSFYNNEISEKSEIFDDQFSVERPDGSNFTLKIRSTKLEDSAMYFCASSLAGNIDTQYFGPGTRLTVL.